This passage covers 22 T cell receptor beta chains from one sample sequenced in a study of control samples from healthy donors and cancer patients. Repertoires were generated with immunoSEQ multiplex PCR, while TCRdb's copy carries only in-frame clones and drops some. The profile covers more than 95,000 clones, with 83% appearing a single time and less than 15% taken by the ten largest. Sequencing was carried out using blood. The receptor source for this set is a woman aged 45-65 years in good health.

The V and J genes are TRBV19 and TRBJ2-2; 10 positions match TRBD2. J gave up 7 bases and V 10 bases, and 9 bases lay outside the gene matches. The CDR3 runs to 14 residues. CDR1 is LNHDA, CDR2 SQIVND, per germline (reference sequence). This CDR3 reads CATEREGQSGELFF. CDR3 sequence (DNA): TGTGCCACCGAGCGGGAGGGCCAAAGCGGGGAGCTGTTTTTT.

This chain joins TRBV11-2 and TRBJ1-6; TRBD1 might be the D (5 bases). Germline V CDR1 and CDR2: SGHAT, FQNNGV. The CDR3 has 18 amino acids. Trimming removed 1 base from V and 6 bases from J, with 19 bases in between. The CDR3 region is CASSLVSPTGALNSPLHF. Written as DNA, the CDR3 is TGTGCCAGCAGCTTAGTATCCCCAACAGGAGCCCTTAATTCACCCCTCCACTTT.

The chain joins TRBV5-1 to TRBJ1-3; D ambiguous. V lost 3 bases and J lost 7, with 17 bases in between. The length of the CDR3 is 15 residues. CDR1 SGHRS and CDR2 YFSETQ come from the germline V gene. The CDR3 sequence is CASSSTTGFRNTIYF. The CDR3 DNA follows: TGCGCCAGCAGCTCAACGACGGGTTTTAGGAACACCATATATTTT.

The J gene is TRBJ2-5, the V gene TRBV11-1; D is undetermined. The germline CDR1 and CDR2 sequences are SGHAT and FQDESV (reference sequence). V lost 2 bases to trimming and J lost 3 bases, with 7 bases between them. The CDR3 is made up of 13 amino acids. CDR3 sequence (DNA): TGTGCCAGCAGCTTAAACCCTAAAGAGACCCAGTACTTC. This translates into CASSLNPKETQYF.

This chain's CDR3 is CASSDRSREGPDTQYF. The CDR3 bases are TGTGCCAGCAGTGACCGAAGTAGGGAAGGACCAGATACGCAGTATTTT. The V gene is TRBV6-4, the J gene TRBJ2-3; D gene unclear. Trimming took off 2 bases at V and 4 bases at J, with 16 bases between the two ends. Germline values: CDR1 MRHNA, CDR2 SNTAGT. This CDR3 is built from 16 residues.

To note about this clone: This CDR3 is also generated by other DNA sequences in the sample. This chain links TRBV19 with TRBJ1-2; D unclear. Germline CDR1 and CDR2: LNHDA and SQIVND (reference sequence). Trimming cost V 0 bases and J 4 bases, with 6 bases left between them. This CDR3 contains 13 residues. The CDR3 is CASSIDSFYGYTF. DNA for the CDR3: TGTGCCAGTAGTATAGACAGCTTCTATGGCTACACCTTC.

The chain is built from TRBV2 and TRBJ2-3, with TRBD2 matching over 14 bases. Germline V gene sequence: CDR1 SNHLY, CDR2 FYNNEI. This CDR3 region has 16 residues. Losses at the gene ends were 0 bases for V and 6 bases for J; bases not matched to a gene: 2. In DNA form, the CDR3 reads TGTGCCAGCAGTGAAGCGGGACTAGCGGGGGTCGATACGCAGTATTTT. This codes for CASSEAGLAGVDTQYF.

The chain is built from TRBV27 and TRBJ2-7, with 11 nucleotides matching TRBD2. Germline V gene data show CDR1 as MNHEY and CDR2 as SMNVEV (reference sequence). This CDR3 spans 16 amino acids. After removal of 0 bases from V and 4 bases from J, the junction contained 5 bases not matched to a gene. The CDR3 bases are TGTGCCAGCAGTTTATCGGCCGGGACTAGCGGATACGAGCAGTACTTC. Translated, it gives CASSLSAGTSGYEQYF.

This chain connects TRBV9 to TRBJ2-1; possibly TRBD1 for D (6 bases). Germline loops: CDR1 SGDLS, CDR2 YYNGEE. The ends were cut back, 0 bases at V and 10 bases at J, with 23 bases in the middle. The CDR3 spans 17 residues. The CDR3 sequence: CASSVALGDGDGQEQFF. CDR3 DNA: TGTGCCAGCAGCGTAGCCTTGGGGGACGGAGATGGACAGGAGCAGTTCTTC.

The chain combines TRBV28 with TRBJ2-7, with D possibly being TRBD1 (6 bases). Germline values: CDR1 MDHEN, CDR2 SYDVKM. The CDR3 covers 14 residues. Trimming took 2 bases from V and 3 from J, leaving 11 bases between them. The CDR3 region is CASSLQGQVYEQYF. The CDR3 region has the DNA TGTGCCAGCAGTTTACAGGGGCAAGTCTACGAGCAGTACTTC.

This chain connects TRBV5-6 to TRBJ1-6, with D perhaps matching TRBD1 (5 bases). V was cut by 3 bases and J by 7 bases, with 11 bases left in between. The CDR3 sequence is 14 residues long. CDR1 and CDR2 (germline): SGHDT, YYEEEE. The CDR3 nucleotides are TGTGCCAGCAGCTCGGGACTCCCAAATTCACCCCTCCACTTT. Protein: CASSSGLPNSPLHF.

This clone was counted a single time. The V and J genes are TRBV10-3 and TRBJ1-2; no clear D gene. CDR1 and CDR2 from the germline V gene are ENHRY and SYGVKD. The CDR3 runs to 13 residues. V was clipped by 2 bases and J by 6 bases, with 10 bases between them. CDR3 residues: CAISEVFSDGYTF. DNA for the CDR3: TGTGCCATCAGTGAGGTCTTCTCAGATGGCTACACCTTC.

Remarks on this clone: One end of the junction is discordant with germline, which a read error may explain. The rearrangement links TRBV13 to TRBJ2-6; D unclear. The CDR3 has 16 residues. CDR1 and CDR2 from the germline V gene are PRHDT and FYEKMQ (reference sequence). The CDR3, as DNA: TGTGCCAGCACCTTAGTTACGCCCTCTGGGGCCAACGTCCTGACTTTC. It yields the protein CASTLVTPSGANVLTF.

The chain uses TRBV11-3 and TRBJ1-1; D gene ambiguous. The germline V gene encodes CDR1 SGHNT and CDR2 YENEEA. The CDR3 length is 14 residues. The germline V and J ends were trimmed by 5 bases and 0 bases, with 10 bases remaining between them. The chain's CDR3 is CASSPVPVNTEAFF. DNA of the CDR3: TGTGCCAGCAGCCCCGTCCCGGTGAACACTGAAGCTTTCTTT.

This chain joins TRBV13 and TRBJ1-6, with 7 bases aligning to TRBD1. This CDR3 spans 15 amino acids. V gave up 3 bases and J gave up 6 bases; unmatched junction bases: 5. CDR1 PRHDT and CDR2 FYEKMQ come from the germline V gene (reference sequence). CDR3 bases: TGTGCCAGCAGCTTGCAGGGACAGTCTAATTCACCCCTCCACTTT. Amino acids: CASSLQGQSNSPLHF.

This rearrangement joins TRBV7-2 to TRBJ2-7; D ambiguous. Germline CDR1 reads SGHTA; CDR2 reads FQGNSA. This CDR3 is 12 amino acids long. The V gene lost 5 bases and the J gene lost 4 bases, with 9 bases spanning the gap. In DNA form, the CDR3 reads TGTGCCAGCAGCATAGAGTCTTACGAGCAGTACTTC. Translated, it gives CASSIESYEQYF.

This sequence joins TRBV19 and TRBJ1-2; D gene uncertain. The CDR3 contains 14 residues. The V end was cut by 3 bases, the J end by 2 bases, with 10 bases between. CDR1 and CDR2 (germline): LNHDA, SQIVND (reference sequence). The CDR3, as DNA: TGTGCCAGTAGTATCCCAGGCCTAAACTATGGCTACACCTTC. It is translated as CASSIPGLNYGYTF.

This clone was counted ten times or more. The chain couples TRBV9 to TRBJ1-3, with TRBD1 matching 7 bases. V lost 4 bases to trimming and J lost 0 bases; unmatched junction nucleotides: 7. There are 16 residues in the CDR3. Looked up from germline, CDR1 is SGDLS and CDR2 is YYNGEE. The CDR3 reads CASSSGQTSSGNTIYF. Here the CDR3 DNA reads TGTGCCAGCAGCTCGGGACAGACAAGCTCTGGAAACACCATATATTTT.

This sequence joins TRBV24-1 and TRBJ2-1, with 9 bases matching TRBD1. Germline V lookup: CDR1 KGHDR, CDR2 SFDVKD. V lost 5 bases to trimming and J lost 3 bases; unmatched junction nucleotides: 1. This CDR3 region has 14 residues. CDR3 DNA: TGTGCCACCAGTGGGGACAGGGTCTACAATGAGCAGTTCTTC. It specifies CATSGDRVYNEQFF.

V gene TRBV6-5 combines with J gene TRBJ2-7; TRBD2 matches at 11 bases. Trimming removed 6 bases from V and 1 base from J; junction bases left unmatched: 5. Germline assignment: CDR1 MNHEY and CDR2 SVGAGI. The CDR3 extends over 15 amino acids. The CDR3 DNA is TGTGCCAGCAGGATGACTAGCGGGGATTCCTACGAGCAGTACTTC. It codes for CASRMTSGDSYEQYF.

A few counts support this clone. This sequence joins TRBV5-5 and TRBJ2-7; no definite D call. CDR3 length equals 17 residues. Germline V gene lookup returns CDR1 SGHKS and CDR2 YYEKEE (reference sequence). Between the trimmed V and J ends, which lost 2 bases and 3 bases, there was a span of 21 bases. This CDR3 reads CASSFGSVTRQVYEQYF. For the CDR3, the DNA is TGTGCCAGCAGCTTTGGTTCTGTTACACGTCAAGTCTACGAGCAGTACTTC.

In regard to this clone: Other DNA sequences in this specimen translate into the identical CDR3. The chain has TRBV29-1 and TRBJ2-5; D is possibly TRBD1 (6 bases). This CDR3 region has 13 residues. CDR1 is SQVTM and CDR2 is ANQGSEA in the germline V gene. Trimming stripped 4 bases from V and 5 bases from J, with 14 bases between. CDR3 DNA: TGCAGCGTTGTTGGTGGGGGCGGGGAGACCCAGTACTTC. Amino acid sequence: CSVVGGGGETQYF.